This TCR beta chain came from a study of blood T cell repertoires in COVID-19. Study background: Sites in the United States, Italy and Spain provided acute and convalescent COVID-19 samples. T cells, B-cell-depleted T cells, or PBMCs supplied cDNA or gDNA.

In the authors' methods: Amplification from reference gene primers served as the basis for estimated nucleated cell counts. Profiling relied on immunoSEQ multiplex PCR, and the TCRdb table lists in-frame clones only, not all of them. V, J and clone size reflect that table, while D and trimming were determined from the DNA. The table includes under 150,000 clones, approximately 84% detected once. Germline lookup yields CDR1 SGHVS and CDR2 FNYEAQ. Trimming took off 0 bases at V and 6 bases at J, with 11 bases between the two ends. The length of the CDR3 is 14 residues. V is TRBV7-6 and J is TRBJ1-2; D remains unclear. Input material: peripheral blood. The TCR originated in a human donor in a cohort sampled during active COVID-19. The DNA of the CDR3 is TGTGCCAGCAGCTTAGCACTAGGTGGGGATGGCTACACCTTC. Residues: CASSLALGGDGYTF.